These 23 T cell receptor beta chains came from one sample sequenced in a study of control samples from healthy donors and cancer patients. TCRdb keeps only in-frame clones here, not all; method: immunoSEQ multiplex PCR. This sample has some 120,000 clones; 80% to 90% occur once, and the top ten carry about 8.7%. Material: blood. The receptor source for this set is a man in his forties or fifties in good health.

The CDR3 loop is CATSRDRENYEQYF. The CDR3 DNA reads TGTGCCACCAGCAGAGATCGGGAAAACTACGAGCAGTACTTC. This sequence joins TRBV15 and TRBJ2-7; D is perhaps TRBD2 (5 bases). This CDR3 has 14 residues. CDR1 is LNHNV, CDR2 YYDKDF, per germline (reference sequence). V dropped 0 bases and J dropped 3 bases, with 9 bases sitting between them.

The chain links TRBV30 to TRBJ1-3; tentatively, D is TRBD1 (6 bases). CDR1 and CDR2 (germline): GTSNPN, SVGIG (reference sequence). Trimming pared 4 bases from V and 4 bases from J, leaving 11 bases between. The CDR3 is made up of 13 amino acids. CDR3: CAWNIGGGNTIYF. DNA of the CDR3: TGTGCCTGGAATATCGGGGGCGGAAACACCATATATTTT.

The CDR3 loop is CASSGTTSDNEQFF. The CDR3 DNA sequence: TGCGCCAGCAGCGGAACTACTAGCGACAATGAGCAGTTCTTC. The chain is built from TRBV5-1 and TRBJ2-1; 7 bases map to TRBD2. CDR1 is SGHRS, CDR2 YFSETQ, per germline. V lost 4 bases and J lost 5; bases outside the gene matches: 6. The CDR3 runs 14 residues.

This sequence joins TRBV11-3 and TRBJ2-7; D possibly corresponds to TRBD1 (5 bases). V lost 5 bases and J lost 4, with 9 bases in between. The CDR3 has 12 residues. Germline assignment: CDR1 SGHNT and CDR2 YENEEA. CDR3 sequence (DNA): TGTGCCAGCAGCCCACAGGAATACGAGCAGTACTTC. Its translation: CASSPQEYEQYF.

The rearrangement uses TRBV6-2 or TRBV6-3 and TRBJ2-2, with no clear D. Looked up from germline, CDR1 is MNHEY and CDR2 is SVGEGT. Trimming removed 6 bases from V and 3 bases from J, with 14 bases in between. The CDR3 spans 15 residues. CDR3 in amino acids: CASSAPERHTGELFF. CDR3 bases: TGTGCCAGCAGCGCACCGGAGCGCCACACCGGGGAGCTGTTTTTT.

V is TRBV12-3 or TRBV12-4 and J is TRBJ1-5; D is ambiguous. The CDR3 covers 13 residues. V lost 3 bases to trimming and J lost 1 base, with 4 bases between them. CDR3 loop: CASSFRSNQPQHF. DNA of the CDR3: TGTGCCAGCAGTTTTAGGAGCAATCAGCCCCAGCATTTT.

The chain links TRBV21-1 to TRBJ2-6; TRBD2, the table's D call, was not compared with the DNA. TRBV21-1 corresponds to a pseudogene. The CDR3 has 14 residues. The CDR3 here is CASSLTGGANVLTF. The CDR3 DNA is TGTGCCAGCAGCCTAACGGGGGGGGCCAACGTCCTGACTTTC.

The chain links TRBV19 to TRBJ2-5; possibly TRBD1 for D (6 bases). Trimming took off 3 bases at V and 1 base at J, with 12 bases between the two ends. The CDR3 is made up of 15 amino acids. Germline CDR1 and CDR2: LNHDA and SQIVND (reference sequence). The CDR3 reads CASSISPQGQETQYF. The CDR3 DNA reads TGTGCCAGTAGTATCAGCCCACAGGGCCAAGAGACCCAGTACTTC. The variable domain in full, completed from reference TRBV19 and TRBJ2-5, reads DGGITQSPKYLFRKEGQNVTLSCEQNLNHDAMYWYRQDPGQGLRLIYYSQIVNDFQKGDIAEGYSVSREKKESFPLTVTSAQKNPTAFYLCASSISPQGQETQYFGPGTRLLVL.

This chain joins TRBV9 and TRBJ2-2; TRBD2 matches 10 bases. The CDR3 length is 15 residues. V lost 2 bases and J lost 7; bases outside the gene matches: 5. The germline gives CDR1 SGDLS, CDR2 YYNGEE. In DNA form, the CDR3 reads TGTGCCAGCAGCGTGAGCGGGGGGGCGCTCGGGGAGCTGTTTTTT. Amino acids: CASSVSGGALGELFF.

This chain connects TRBV30 to TRBJ1-5, with D unclear. The V and J ends lost 2 bases and 0 bases respectively, with 5 bases between them. The CDR3 spans 13 residues. Germline CDR1 GTSNPN, CDR2 SVGIG (reference sequence). CDR3 in amino acids: CAWSLDSNQPQHF. CDR3 nucleotide sequence: TGTGCCTGGAGTCTAGATAGCAATCAGCCCCAGCATTTT. Looking up the rest from reference TRBV30 and TRBJ1-5 gives the full variable domain: SQTIHQWPATLVQPVGSPLSLECTVEGTSNPNLYWYRQAAGRGLQLLFYSVGIGQISSEVPQNLSASRPQDRQFILSSKKLLLSDSGFYLCAWSLDSNQPQHFGDGTRLSIL.

This clone was recorded once. This chain uses TRBV19 with TRBJ2-5, with 7 bases lining up with TRBD1. The CDR3 runs to 15 residues. V shed 5 bases and J 5 bases; nucleotides not matched to a gene: 11. Germline V gene sequence: CDR1 LNHDA, CDR2 SQIVND (reference sequence). The CDR3 bases are TGTGCCAGTAGTGCCTCGCCCACAGGGGCTGAGACCCAGTACTTC. Its translation: CASSASPTGAETQYF.

The chain uses TRBV25-1 and TRBJ1-1; D is uncertain. Germline CDR1 is MGHDK and CDR2 is SYGVNS. The CDR3 length is 12 residues. With 4 bases removed from V and 3 bases from J, the gap between germline ends came to 6 bases. CDR3 DNA sequence: TGTGCCAGCAGTGGAATGGACACTGAAGCTTTCTTT. This sequence encodes CASSGMDTEAFF. The full variable domain, completed using reference TRBV25-1 and TRBJ1-1, is EADIYQTPRYLVIGTGKKITLECSQTMGHDKMYWYQQDPGMELHLIHYSYGVNSTEKGDLSSESTVSRIRTEHFPLTLESARPSHTSQYLCASSGMDTEAFFGQGTRLTVV.

The chain couples TRBV5-1 to TRBJ1-3; 7 nucleotides align to TRBD1. CDR1 SGHRS and CDR2 YFSETQ come from the germline V gene. Losses at the gene ends were 1 base for V and 4 bases for J; bases not matched to a gene: 2. CDR3 length: 14 residues. The DNA for the CDR3 is TGCGCCAGCAGCTTGTCGACAGGGGGAAACACCATATATTTT. This codes for CASSLSTGGNTIYF.

The rearrangement uses TRBV27 and TRBJ2-1; 7 positions match TRBD1. In germline, CDR1 is MNHEY, CDR2 SMNVEV (reference sequence). The V and J ends lost 6 bases and 6 bases, in that order; junction bases with no gene match: 5. The CDR3 contains 13 residues. In DNA form, the CDR3 reads TGTGCCAGCAGCATGGACAGGAGCAATGAGCAGTTCTTC. Amino acids: CASSMDRSNEQFF.

This rearrangement joins TRBV5-1 to TRBJ2-6, with D unclear. Between the trimmed V and J ends, which lost 6 bases and 1 base, there was a span of 14 bases. The CDR3 extends over 16 amino acids. Per the germline V gene, CDR1 is SGHRS and CDR2 is YFSETQ. Here the CDR3 DNA reads TGCGCCAGCACTCCCGGGCGCGCATCTGGGGCCAACGTCCTGACTTTC. Protein sequence: CASTPGRASGANVLTF.

The chain has TRBV12-3 or TRBV12-4 and TRBJ1-1; D gene ambiguous. The CDR3 totals 13 residues. V was pared by 6 bases and J by 1 base, with 9 bases between. CDR3 nucleotide sequence: TGTGCCAGCAGAAAAACACAGAACACTGAAGCTTTCTTT. Its translation is CASRKTQNTEAFF.

V gene TRBV7-9 combines with J gene TRBJ2-4; the D gene is possibly TRBD2 (5 bases). The germline gives CDR1 SEHNR, CDR2 FQNEAQ (reference sequence). The CDR3 totals 16 residues. The ends were cut back, 0 bases at V and 5 bases at J, with 14 bases in the middle. CDR3 in amino acids: CASSLARGFGENIQYF. DNA of the CDR3: TGTGCCAGCAGCTTAGCAAGAGGGTTCGGGGAAAACATTCAGTACTTC.

This clone has a handful of counts. This chain links TRBV5-4 with TRBJ2-7, with a possible D match to TRBD2 (6 bases). V lost 5 bases, J lost 0 bases, and 9 bases lay in between. Germline CDR1 and CDR2: SGHNT and YYREEE (reference sequence). The CDR3 spans 13 residues. CDR3 loop: CASRGGPSYEQYF. CDR3 nucleotide sequence: TGTGCCAGCAGGGGGGGTCCCTCCTACGAGCAGTACTTC. The whole variable domain, filled in from reference TRBV5-4 and TRBJ2-7, reads ETGVTQSPTHLIKTRGQQVTLRCSSQSGHNTVSWYQQALGQGPQFIFQYYREEENGRGNFPPRFSGLQFPNYSSELNVNALELDDSALYLCASRGGPSYEQYFGPGTRLTVT.

The rearrangement uses TRBV19 and TRBJ2-2, with 9 positions matching TRBD1. CDR1 is LNHDA, CDR2 SQIVND, per germline (reference sequence). The CDR3 extends over 13 amino acids. For the CDR3, the DNA is TGTGCGGGACAGGGCCGACGCACCGGGGAGCTGTTTTTT. It encodes CAGQGRRTGELFF.

The J gene is TRBJ2-2, the V gene TRBV5-5; 13 nucleotides match TRBD2. Germline V gives CDR1 SGHKS, CDR2 YYEKEE (reference sequence). Unmatched junction bases numbered 7, after V lost 4 bases and J lost 4 bases. CDR3 length equals 17 residues. CDR3 residues: CASSQGLAGWGTGELFF. The CDR3, as DNA: TGTGCCAGCAGCCAGGGACTAGCGGGGTGGGGCACCGGGGAGCTGTTTTTT.

The rearrangement uses TRBV5-1 and TRBJ1-1, with D possibly TRBD1 on 5 matching bases. Germline lookup yields CDR1 SGHRS and CDR2 YFSETQ. V dropped 3 bases and J dropped 5 bases, with 11 bases sitting between them. This CDR3 has 13 amino acids. The chain's CDR3 is CASSYQKGTEAFF. CDR3 nucleotide sequence: TGCGCCAGCAGCTACCAAAAGGGGACTGAAGCTTTCTTT.

The rearrangement uses TRBV5-6 and TRBJ2-5, with 8 bases identical to TRBD2. Germline V gene lookup returns CDR1 SGHDT and CDR2 YYEEEE. This CDR3 is built from 17 residues. The V and J ends lost 0 bases and 7 bases, in that order; junction bases with no gene match: 14. CDR3 residues: CASSLAVGAGGFRTQYF. The DNA of the CDR3 is TGTGCCAGCAGCTTGGCAGTCGGCGCGGGGGGCTTTCGGACCCAGTACTTC.

In the case of this clone: The junction shows a germline mismatch at one end, possibly a read error. CDR3 sequence: CASSSGRDMDF. DNA of the CDR3: TGTGCCAGCAGCTCGGGAAGGGATATGGATTTT. This chain joins TRBV7-9 and TRBJ2-3, with D perhaps matching TRBD2 (5 bases). Germline-derived CDR1 and CDR2 are SEHNR and FQNEAQ (reference sequence). The CDR3 is made up of 11 amino acids.